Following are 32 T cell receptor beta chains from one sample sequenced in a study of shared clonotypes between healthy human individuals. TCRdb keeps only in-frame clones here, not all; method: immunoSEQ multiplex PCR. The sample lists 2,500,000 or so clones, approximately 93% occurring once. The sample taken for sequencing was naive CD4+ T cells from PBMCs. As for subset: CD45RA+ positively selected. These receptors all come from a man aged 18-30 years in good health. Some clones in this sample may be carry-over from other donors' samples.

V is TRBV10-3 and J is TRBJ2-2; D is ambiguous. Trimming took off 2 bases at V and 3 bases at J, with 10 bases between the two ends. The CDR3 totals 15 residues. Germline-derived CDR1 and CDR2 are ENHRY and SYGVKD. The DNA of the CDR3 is TGTGCCATCAGTGAGACGGATGGGGACACCGGGGAGCTGTTTTTT. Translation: CAISETDGDTGELFF.

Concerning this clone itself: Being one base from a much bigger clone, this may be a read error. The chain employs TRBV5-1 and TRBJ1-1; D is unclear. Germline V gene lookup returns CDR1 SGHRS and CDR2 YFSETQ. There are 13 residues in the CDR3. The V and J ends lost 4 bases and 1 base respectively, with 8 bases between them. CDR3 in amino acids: CASSMDGNTEAFF. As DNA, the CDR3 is TGCGCCAGCAGCATGGACGGGAACACTGAAGCTTTCTTT.

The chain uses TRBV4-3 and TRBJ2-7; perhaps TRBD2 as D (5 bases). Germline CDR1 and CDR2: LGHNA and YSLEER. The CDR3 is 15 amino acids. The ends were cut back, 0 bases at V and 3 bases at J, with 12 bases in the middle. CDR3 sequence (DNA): TGCGCCAGCAGCCAAGAGCCCAGCGGAGTCTACGAGCAGTACTTC. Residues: CASSQEPSGVYEQYF.

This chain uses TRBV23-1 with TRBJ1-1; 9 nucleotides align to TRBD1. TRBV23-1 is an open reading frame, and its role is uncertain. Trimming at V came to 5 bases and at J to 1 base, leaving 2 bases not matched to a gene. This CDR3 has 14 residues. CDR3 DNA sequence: TGCGCCAGCAGTGCGGGACAGGGGAACACTGAAGCTTTCTTT. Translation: CASSAGQGNTEAFF.

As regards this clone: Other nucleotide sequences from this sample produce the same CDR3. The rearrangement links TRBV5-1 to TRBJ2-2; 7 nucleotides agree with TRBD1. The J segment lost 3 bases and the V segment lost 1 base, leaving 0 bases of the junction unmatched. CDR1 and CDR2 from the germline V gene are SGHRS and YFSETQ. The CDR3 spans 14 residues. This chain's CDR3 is CASSLTGDTGELFF. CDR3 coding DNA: TGCGCCAGCAGCTTGACAGGGGACACCGGGGAGCTGTTTTTT. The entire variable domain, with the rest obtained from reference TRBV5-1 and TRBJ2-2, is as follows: KAGVTQTPRYLIKTRGQQVTLSCSPISGHRSVSWYQQTPGQGLQFLFEYFSETQRNKGNFPGRFSGRQFSNSRSEMNVSTLELGDSALYLCASSLTGDTGELFFGEGSRLTVL.

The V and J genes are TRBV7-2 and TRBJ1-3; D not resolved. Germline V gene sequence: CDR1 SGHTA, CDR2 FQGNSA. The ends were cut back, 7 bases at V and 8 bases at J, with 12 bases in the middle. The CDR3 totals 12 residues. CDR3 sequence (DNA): TGTGCCAGCACCAAACCAGGTGACACCATATATTTT. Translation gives CASTKPGDTIYF. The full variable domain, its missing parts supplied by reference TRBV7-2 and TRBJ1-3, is GAGVSQSPSNKVTEKGKDVELRCDPISGHTALYWYRQSLGQGLEFLIYFQGNSAPDKSGLPSDRFSAERTGGSVSTLTIQRTQQEDSAVYLCASTKPGDTIYFGEGSWLTVV.

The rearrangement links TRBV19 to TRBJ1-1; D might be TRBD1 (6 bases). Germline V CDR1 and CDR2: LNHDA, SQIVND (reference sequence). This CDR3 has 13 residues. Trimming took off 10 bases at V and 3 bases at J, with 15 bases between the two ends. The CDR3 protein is CAIHDRRHTEAFF. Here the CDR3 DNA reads TGTGCCATCCACGACAGGAGGCACACTGAAGCTTTCTTT.

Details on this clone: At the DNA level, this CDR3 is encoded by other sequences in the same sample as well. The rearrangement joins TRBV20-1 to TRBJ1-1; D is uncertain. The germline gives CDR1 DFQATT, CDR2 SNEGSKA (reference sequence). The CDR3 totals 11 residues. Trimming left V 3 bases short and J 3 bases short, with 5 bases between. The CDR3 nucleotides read TGCAGTGCTAGGGGCGACACTGAAGCTTTCTTT. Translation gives CSARGDTEAFF.

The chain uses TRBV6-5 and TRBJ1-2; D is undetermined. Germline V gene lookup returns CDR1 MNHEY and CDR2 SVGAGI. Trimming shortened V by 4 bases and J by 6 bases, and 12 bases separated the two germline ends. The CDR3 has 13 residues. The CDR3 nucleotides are TGTGCCAGCAGTTCCCACCGGACGGATGGCTACACCTTC. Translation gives CASSSHRTDGYTF.

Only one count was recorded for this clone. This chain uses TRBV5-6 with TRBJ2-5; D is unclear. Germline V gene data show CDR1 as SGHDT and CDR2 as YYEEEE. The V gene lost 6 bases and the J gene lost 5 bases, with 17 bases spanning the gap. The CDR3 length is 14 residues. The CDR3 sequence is CASTRDRVRETQYF. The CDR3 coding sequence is TGTGCCAGCACCCGAGATCGTGTGCGGGAGACCCAGTACTTC.

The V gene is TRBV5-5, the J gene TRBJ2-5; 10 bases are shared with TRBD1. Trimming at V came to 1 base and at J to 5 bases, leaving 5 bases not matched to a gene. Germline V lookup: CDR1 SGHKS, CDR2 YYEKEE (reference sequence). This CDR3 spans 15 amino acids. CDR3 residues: CASSLSGTGEETQYF. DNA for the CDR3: TGTGCCAGCAGCTTGAGTGGGACAGGGGAGGAGACCCAGTACTTC. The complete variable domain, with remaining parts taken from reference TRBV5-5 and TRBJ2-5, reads DAGVTQSPTHLIKTRGQQVTLRCSPISGHKSVSWYQQVLGQGPQFIFQYYEKEERGRGNFPDRFSARQFPNYSSELNVNALLLGDSALYLCASSLSGTGEETQYFGPGTRLLVL.

The CDR3 is CASISAGYGYTF. As DNA, the CDR3 is TGTGCCAGCATTTCGGCGGGATATGGCTACACCTTC. The chain combines TRBV6-6 with TRBJ1-2; D is uncertain. CDR3 size: 12 residues. Deletions cut 7 bases from V and 5 bases from J, with 11 bases between. The germline CDR1 and CDR2 sequences are MNHNY and SVGAGI (reference sequence).

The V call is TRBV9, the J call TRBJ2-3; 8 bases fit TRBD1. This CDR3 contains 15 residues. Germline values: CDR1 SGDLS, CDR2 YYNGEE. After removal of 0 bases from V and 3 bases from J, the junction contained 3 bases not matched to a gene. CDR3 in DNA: TGTGCCAGCAGCGTAGGGAACAGGGGGACAGATACGCAGTATTTT. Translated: CASSVGNRGTDTQYF.

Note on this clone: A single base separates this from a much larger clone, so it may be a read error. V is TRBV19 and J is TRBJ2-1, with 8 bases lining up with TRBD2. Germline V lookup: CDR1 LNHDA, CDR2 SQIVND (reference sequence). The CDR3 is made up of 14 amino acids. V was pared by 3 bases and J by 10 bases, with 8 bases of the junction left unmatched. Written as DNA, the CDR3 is TGTGCCAGTAGTATTTCGGGAGGGCCGAGGGAGCAGTTCTTC. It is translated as CASSISGGPREQFF.

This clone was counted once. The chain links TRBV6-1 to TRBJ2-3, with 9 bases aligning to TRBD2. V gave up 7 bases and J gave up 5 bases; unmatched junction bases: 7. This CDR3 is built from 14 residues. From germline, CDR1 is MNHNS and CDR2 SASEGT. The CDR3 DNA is TGTGCCAGCAAAAAAGAAGCGGGAGGAGATACGCAGTATTTT. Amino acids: CASKKEAGGDTQYF.

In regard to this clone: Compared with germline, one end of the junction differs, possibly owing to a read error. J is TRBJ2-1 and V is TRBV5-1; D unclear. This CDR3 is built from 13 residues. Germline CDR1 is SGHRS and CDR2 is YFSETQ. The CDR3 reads CASSLAQTNEQFF. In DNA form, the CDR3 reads TGCGCCAGCAGCTTGGCCCAGACCAATGAACAGTTCTTC.

For the CDR3, the DNA is TGTGCCAGCAGCTGGGGACAGGGCGGCGGGGAGCTGTTTTTT. Protein product: CASSWGQGGGELFF. This chain links TRBV7-3 with TRBJ2-2; 9 bases are shared with TRBD1. The CDR3 runs 14 residues. With 4 bases clipped from V and 7 bases from J, the junction kept 4 bases outside the gene matches. Germline assignment: CDR1 SGHTA and CDR2 FQGTGA.

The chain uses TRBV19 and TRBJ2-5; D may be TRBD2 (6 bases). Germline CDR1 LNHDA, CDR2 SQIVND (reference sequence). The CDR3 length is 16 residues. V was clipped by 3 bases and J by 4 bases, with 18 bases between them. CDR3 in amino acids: CASSISTTRSGETQYF. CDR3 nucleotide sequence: TGTGCCAGTAGTATTTCCACGACTAGATCAGGAGAGACCCAGTACTTC.

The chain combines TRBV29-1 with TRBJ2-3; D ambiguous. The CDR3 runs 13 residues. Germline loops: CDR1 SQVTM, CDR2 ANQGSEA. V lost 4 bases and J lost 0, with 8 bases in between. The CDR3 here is CSVGWLSTDTQYF. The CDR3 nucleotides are TGCAGCGTTGGGTGGCTTAGCACAGATACGCAGTATTTT.

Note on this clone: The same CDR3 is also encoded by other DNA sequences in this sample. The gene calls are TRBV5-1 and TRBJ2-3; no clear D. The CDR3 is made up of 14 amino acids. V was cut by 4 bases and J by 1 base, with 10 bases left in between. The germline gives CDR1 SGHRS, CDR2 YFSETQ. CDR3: CASSPTLGTDTQYF. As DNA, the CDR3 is TGCGCCAGCAGCCCGACGCTAGGCACAGATACGCAGTATTTT.

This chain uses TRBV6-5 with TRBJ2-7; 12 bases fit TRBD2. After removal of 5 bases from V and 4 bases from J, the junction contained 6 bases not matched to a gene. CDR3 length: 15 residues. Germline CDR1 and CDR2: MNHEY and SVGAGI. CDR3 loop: CASSLTSGRPYEQYF. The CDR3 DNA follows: TGTGCCAGCAGTCTGACTAGCGGGAGACCGTACGAGCAGTACTTC.

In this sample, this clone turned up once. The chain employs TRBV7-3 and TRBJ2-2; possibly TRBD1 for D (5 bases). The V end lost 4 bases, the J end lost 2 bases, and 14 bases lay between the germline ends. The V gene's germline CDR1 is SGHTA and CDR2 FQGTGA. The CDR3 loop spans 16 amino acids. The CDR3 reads CASSSRITGNTGELFF. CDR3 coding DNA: TGTGCCAGCAGCTCACGAATAACAGGCAACACCGGGGAGCTGTTTTTT.

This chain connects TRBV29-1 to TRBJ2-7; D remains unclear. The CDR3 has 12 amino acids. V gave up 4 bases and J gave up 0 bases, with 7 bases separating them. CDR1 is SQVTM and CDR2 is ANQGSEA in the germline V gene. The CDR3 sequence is CSVAGNSYEQYF. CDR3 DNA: TGCAGCGTTGCAGGTAACTCCTACGAGCAGTACTTC.

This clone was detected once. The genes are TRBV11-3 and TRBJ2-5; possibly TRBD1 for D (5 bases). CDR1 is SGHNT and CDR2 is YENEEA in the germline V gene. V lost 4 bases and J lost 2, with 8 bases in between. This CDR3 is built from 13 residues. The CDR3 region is CASSSQGQETQYF. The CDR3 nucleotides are TGTGCCAGCAGCTCTCAGGGACAAGAGACCCAGTACTTC.

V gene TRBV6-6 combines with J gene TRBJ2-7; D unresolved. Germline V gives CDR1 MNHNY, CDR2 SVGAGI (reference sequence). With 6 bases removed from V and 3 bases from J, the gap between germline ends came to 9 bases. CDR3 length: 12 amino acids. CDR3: CASSPGVYEQYF. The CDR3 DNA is TGTGCCAGCAGCCCAGGAGTCTACGAGCAGTACTTC.

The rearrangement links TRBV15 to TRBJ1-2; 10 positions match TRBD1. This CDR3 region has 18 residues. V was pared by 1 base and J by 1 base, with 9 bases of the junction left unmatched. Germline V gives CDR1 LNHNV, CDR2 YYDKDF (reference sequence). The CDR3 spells CATSRGPRGQGNNYGYTF. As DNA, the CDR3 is TGTGCCACCAGCAGAGGTCCCAGGGGACAGGGGAATAACTATGGCTACACCTTC.

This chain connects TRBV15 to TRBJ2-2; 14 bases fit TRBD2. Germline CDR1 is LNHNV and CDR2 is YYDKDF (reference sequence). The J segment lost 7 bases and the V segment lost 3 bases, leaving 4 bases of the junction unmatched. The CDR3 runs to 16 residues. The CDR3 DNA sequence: TGTGCCACCAGCAGTGGACTAGCGGGAGGAGGCGGGGAGCTGTTTTTT. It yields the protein CATSSGLAGGGGELFF.

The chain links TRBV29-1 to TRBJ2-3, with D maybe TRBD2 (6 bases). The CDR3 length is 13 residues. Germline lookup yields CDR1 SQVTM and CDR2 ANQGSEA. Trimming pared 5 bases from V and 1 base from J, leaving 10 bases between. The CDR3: CSVPGGGTDTQYF. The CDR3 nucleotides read TGCAGCGTTCCCGGGGGTGGCACAGATACGCAGTATTTT.

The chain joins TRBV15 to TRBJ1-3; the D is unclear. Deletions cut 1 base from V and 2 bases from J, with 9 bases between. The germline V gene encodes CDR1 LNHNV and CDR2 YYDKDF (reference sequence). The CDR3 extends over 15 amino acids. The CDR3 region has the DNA TGTGCCACCAGCAGAGGGGTCGAGGCTGGAAACACCATATATTTT. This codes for CATSRGVEAGNTIYF.

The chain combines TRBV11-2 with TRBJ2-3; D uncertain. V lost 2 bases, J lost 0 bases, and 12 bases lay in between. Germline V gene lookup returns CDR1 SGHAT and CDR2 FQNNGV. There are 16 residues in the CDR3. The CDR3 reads CASSLQPYTSTDTQYF. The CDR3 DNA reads TGTGCCAGCAGCTTACAACCTTACACTAGCACAGATACGCAGTATTTT.

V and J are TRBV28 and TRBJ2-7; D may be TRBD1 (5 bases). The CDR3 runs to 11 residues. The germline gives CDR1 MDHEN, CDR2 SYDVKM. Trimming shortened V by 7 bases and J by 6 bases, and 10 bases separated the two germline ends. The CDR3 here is CASKGLSEQYF. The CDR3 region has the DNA TGTGCCAGCAAGGGGTTGAGCGAGCAGTACTTC.

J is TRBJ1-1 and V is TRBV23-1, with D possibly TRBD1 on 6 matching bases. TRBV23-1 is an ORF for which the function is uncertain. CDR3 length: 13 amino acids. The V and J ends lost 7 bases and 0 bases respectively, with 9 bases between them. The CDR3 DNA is TGCGCCAGCACGGACAGCCTGAACACTGAAGCTTTCTTT. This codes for CASTDSLNTEAFF.